A selection of T cell receptor beta chains follows, all from one sample in a study of blood T cell repertoires in COVID-19. Repertoires were generated with immunoSEQ multiplex PCR, while TCRdb's copy carries only in-frame clones and drops some. Here the sample spans about 94,000 clones, roughly 80% being singletons. The sequencing sample was made of peripheral blood. The receptors come from a man in his sixties with acute or convalescent COVID-19. CDR3s include the opening cysteine and the closing phenylalanine or tryptophan. A D gene is named only where the DNA matches it firmly. Expanded clones are given a class, and other clones once, few, many or no size at all.

TRBV4-2,TRBD1,TRBJ1-3,few,TGTGCCAGCAGCCAACACCCCGACACTGACAGGGCAGCAGGAAACACCATATATTTT,CASSQHPDTDRAAGNTIYF
TRBV15,.,TRBJ1-1,.,TGTGCCACCAGCAGTCCTCAGCGGGCAGGGTATACTGAAGCTTTCTTT,CATSSPQRAGYTEAFF
TRBV28,TRBD1,TRBJ1-2,.,TGTGCCAGCAGTTTATTGGGACAGGGGGATGTATATGGCTACACCTTC,CASSLLGQGDVYGYTF
TRBV5-8,.,TRBJ1-5,.,TGTGCCAGCAGCTTTGGCCTAGGGAGCTGGTCATCGGATCAGCCCCAGCATTTT,CASSFGLGSWSSDQPQHF
TRBV30,.,TRBJ1-2,.,TGTGCCTGGAATGGGGGGGCTCTTGGGGGCTACACCTTC,CAWNGGALGGYTF
TRBV12-5,TRBD1,TRBJ1-5,.,TGTGCTAGTGGTTTGGTACTGGGACAGAGAAATCAGCCCCAGCATTTT,CASGLVLGQRNQPQHF
TRBV2,.,TRBJ1-6,few,TGTGCCAGCAGTGAAGCGTCCGGTAGTCTACCTTATAATTCACCCCTCCACTTT,CASSEASGSLPYNSPLHF
TRBV5-8,TRBD1,TRBJ2-3,.,TGTGCCAGCAGCTTCGTTTCGGGACAGGGGGCCACAGATACGCAGTATTTT,CASSFVSGQGATDTQYF
TRBV29-1,TRBD2,TRBJ2-5,.,TGCAGCGTTGAATGGGGAAAGTCTAGCGGGTTACAAGAGACCCAGTACTTC,CSVEWGKSSGLQETQYF
TRBV27,.,TRBJ1-2,.,TGTGCCAGCAGAGTCCAGGCAGGGAGGCTTGCGGGCTACACCTTC,CASRVQAGRLAGYTF
TRBV29-1,.,TRBJ1-1,.,TGCAGCGTTGAAGGCAGGTATAACACTGAAGCTTTCTTT,CSVEGRYNTEAFF
TRBV11-2,TRBD2,TRBJ2-7,.,TGTGCCAGCAGCCCTGGGGAGGGACTCCTCTCCTACGAGCAGTACTTC,CASSPGEGLLSYEQYF
TRBV3-1/TRBV3-2,TRBD1,TRBJ1-5,.,TGTGCCAGCAGCAGAACCTCCTCGACACAGGGGAATCAGCCCCAGCATTTT,CASSRTSSTQGNQPQHF
TRBV6-2/TRBV6-3,TRBD1,TRBJ1-5,.,TGTGCCAGCAGTTACGGGACAGGCAGATATCAGCCCCAGCATTTT,CASSYGTGRYQPQHF
TRBV19,TRBD1,TRBJ1-1,.,TGTGCCAGTAGTATATCTGGACAGGTGGGGACTGAAGCTTTCTTT,CASSISGQVGTEAFF
TRBV19,.,TRBJ1-1,once,TGTGCCAGTAGTAGTACAGGGAACACTGAAGCTTTCTTT,CASSSTGNTEAFF
TRBV19,.,TRBJ2-3,.,TGTGCCAGTAGTATTAGGCCAGGCGATACGCAGTATTTT,CASSIRPGDTQYF
TRBV7-3,.,TRBJ2-1,.,TGTGCCAGCAGCTTCGGCAGGAACAATGAGCAGTTCTTC,CASSFGRNNEQFF
TRBV5-5,TRBD2,TRBJ2-7,.,TGTGCCAGCCTGGGGGGGACGGGGGTCTCCTACGAGCAGTACTTC,CASLGGTGVSYEQYF
TRBV5-1,.,TRBJ1-3,.,TGCGCCAGCAGCCCTTTCCGCGGGTCCGGAAACACCATATATTTT,CASSPFRGSGNTIYF
TRBV6-2/TRBV6-3,.,TRBJ2-7,few,TGTGCCAGCAGTTACTCCCCCTCGGTGGGGCGGAACGAGCAGTACTTC,CASSYSPSVGRNEQYF
TRBV5-8,.,TRBJ2-7,.,TGTGCCAGCAGCCGGGGAGCATACGAGCAGTACTTC,CASSRGAYEQYF
TRBV6-2/TRBV6-3,.,TRBJ1-1,.,TGTGCCAGCAGTTCTTCTACTGAAGCTTTCTTT,CASSSSTEAFF
TRBV19,TRBD2,TRBJ2-7,.,TGTGCCAGTAGTATGGGGACTAACGAGCAGTACTTC,CASSMGTNEQYF
TRBV5-1,.,TRBJ1-5,.,TGCGCCAGCAGCCCACGGGCAAGAGGGTCGGGACAGCCCCAGCATTTT,CASSPRARGSGQPQHF
TRBV6-5,TRBD1,TRBJ1-1,.,TGTGCCAGCAGTACGGACAGGGAAGCTTTCTTT,CASSTDREAFF
TRBV27,.,TRBJ2-1,few,TGTGCCAGCAGTCCCTCGGGTGGGGCCAGCTACAATGAGCAGTTCTTC,CASSPSGGASYNEQFF
TRBV6-5,TRBD1,TRBJ1-6,.,TGTGCCAGCAGTTCACCTCAGGGGGCCTATAATTCACCCCTCCACTTT,CASSSPQGAYNSPLHF
TRBV5-1,TRBD1,TRBJ2-7,.,TGCGCCAGCAATAGGTTAGGGACAGGGGCGAACGAGCAGTACTTC,CASNRLGTGANEQYF
TRBV6-5,TRBD1,TRBJ1-5,.,TGTGCCAGCGGACAGGGAGAAAGGCCCCAGCATTTT,CASGQGERPQHF
TRBV30,.,TRBJ1-6,.,TGTGCCTGGAGTCGGGTCCTGGCGAATTCACCCCTCCACTTT,CAWSRVLANSPLHF
TRBV2,.,TRBJ1-1,.,TGTGCCAGCAGTGAATACAGGGTGAGCACTGAAGCTTTCTTT,CASSEYRVSTEAFF
TRBV5-4,TRBD2,TRBJ2-3,.,TGTGCCAGCAGCCGGACTAGCGGGGGCCACACAGATACGCAGTATTTT,CASSRTSGGHTDTQYF
TRBV4-1,.,TRBJ2-1,.,TGCGCCAGCAGCCAAGCAGGGGAGTGGCCCTACAATGAGCAGTTCTTC,CASSQAGEWPYNEQFF
TRBV9,.,TRBJ2-3,.,TGTGCCAGCAGCGTAGCTATATTCACAGATACGCAGTATTTT,CASSVAIFTDTQYF
TRBV15,TRBD2,TRBJ2-1,.,TGTGCCACCAGCAGAAATCGGACTAGTCTAAATGAGCAGTTCTTC,CATSRNRTSLNEQFF
TRBV24-1,TRBD2,TRBJ2-3,.,TGTGCCACCAGTGAGAGACCGGGGGGGCGCACAGATACGCAGTATTTT,CATSERPGGRTDTQYF
TRBV2,TRBD2,TRBJ2-3,.,TGTGCCAGTGGGGACTACCTCACAGATACGCAGTATTTT,CASGDYLTDTQYF
TRBV24-1,.,TRBJ1-1,.,TGTGCCACCAGTGATGCGAGGAGAACTGAAGCTTTCTTT,CATSDARRTEAFF
TRBV5-8,TRBD1,TRBJ1-6,.,TGTGCCAGCAGCCCCACCGGGACAGGGGGTTCACCCCTCCACTTT,CASSPTGTGGSPLHF
TRBV5-4,.,TRBJ1-4,.,TGTGCCAGCAGCCCCGAGTGGGGAGGAAATGAAAAACTGTTTTTT,CASSPEWGGNEKLFF
TRBV6-4,TRBD1,TRBJ1-3,.,TGTGCCAGCAGCGTAGTACCGGGACAGCAATTATCTGGAAACACCATATATTTT,CASSVVPGQQLSGNTIYF
TRBV4-1,.,TRBJ2-2,medium-sized,TGCGCCAGCAGCCGGACAGTAAACACCGGGGAGCTGTTTTTT,CASSRTVNTGELFF
TRBV7-9,TRBD1,TRBJ1-6,.,TGTGCCAGCAGCCTGAGACAGGGACGGGATTCACCCCTCCACTTT,CASSLRQGRDSPLHF
TRBV27,.,TRBJ1-5,.,TGTGCCAGCCGTAGACAGCCCAATCAGCCCCAGCATTTT,CASRRQPNQPQHF
TRBV2,TRBD1,TRBJ1-6,.,TGTGCCAGCAGCGAACAGGGGAGCTCCTATAATTCACCCCTCCACTTT,CASSEQGSSYNSPLHF
TRBV27,.,TRBJ1-2,.,TGTGCCAGCAGTTTATCGGGACACGGCCGGGGCGGCTACACCTTC,CASSLSGHGRGGYTF
TRBV4-3,TRBD2,TRBJ2-7,.,TGCGCCAGCAGCCAAGATAGGTCTAGCGGAATCTACGGGCAGTACTTC,CASSQDRSSGIYGQYF
TRBV11-3,.,TRBJ2-1,.,TGTGCCAGCAGCTTCTCGGGGGTCTCCTACAATGAGCAGTTCTTC,CASSFSGVSYNEQFF
TRBV20-1,.,TRBJ2-7,.,TGCAGTGCGGGGGCGGTCGAGCAGTACTTC,CSAGAVEQYF
TRBV7-2,TRBD2,TRBJ2-1,.,TGTGCCAGCACCCTGGGACTAGCGGGCGATGAGCAGTTCTTC,CASTLGLAGDEQFF